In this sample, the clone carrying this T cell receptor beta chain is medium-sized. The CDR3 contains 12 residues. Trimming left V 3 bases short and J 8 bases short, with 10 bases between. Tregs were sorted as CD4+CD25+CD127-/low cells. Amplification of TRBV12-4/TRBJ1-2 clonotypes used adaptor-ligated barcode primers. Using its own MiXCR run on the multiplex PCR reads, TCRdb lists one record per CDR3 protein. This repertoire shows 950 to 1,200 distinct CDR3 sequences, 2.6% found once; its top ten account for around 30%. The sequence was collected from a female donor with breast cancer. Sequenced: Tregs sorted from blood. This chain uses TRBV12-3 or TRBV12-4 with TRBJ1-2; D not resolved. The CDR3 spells CASSLSGIGYTF. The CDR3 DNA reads TGTGCCAGCAGTTTGAGTGGGATAGGCTACACCTTC.